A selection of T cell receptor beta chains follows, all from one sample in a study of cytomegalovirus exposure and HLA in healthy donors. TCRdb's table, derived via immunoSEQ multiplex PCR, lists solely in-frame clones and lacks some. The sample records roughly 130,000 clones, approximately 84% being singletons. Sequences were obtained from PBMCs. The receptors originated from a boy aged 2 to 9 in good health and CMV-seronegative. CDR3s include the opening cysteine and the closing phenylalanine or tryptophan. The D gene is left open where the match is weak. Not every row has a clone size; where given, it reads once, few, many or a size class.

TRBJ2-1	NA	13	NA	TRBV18	CASSPGQRNEQFF	TGTGCCAGCTCCCCCGGACAACGCAATGAGCAGTTCTTC
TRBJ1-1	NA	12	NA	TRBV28	CASSDKNTEAFF	TGTGCCAGCTCTGACAAGAACACTGAAGCTTTCTTT
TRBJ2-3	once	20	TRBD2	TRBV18	CASSPPVKRLAGAGTDTQYF	TGTGCCAGCTCACCACCGGTCAAGCGACTAGCGGGAGCAGGGACAGATACGCAGTATTTT
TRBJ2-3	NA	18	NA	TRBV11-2	CASSLLDIAGLASDTQYF	TGTGCCAGCAGCCTCTTAGATATCGCAGGCCTAGCTTCAGATACGCAGTATTTT
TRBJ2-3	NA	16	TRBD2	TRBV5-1	CASSLRLAGGTDTQYF	TGCGCCAGCAGCCTTCGACTAGCGGGTGGCACAGATACGCAGTATTTT
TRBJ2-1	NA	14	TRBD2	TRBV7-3	CASSLAGDYNEQFF	TGTGCCAGCAGCTTAGCGGGGGACTACAATGAGCAGTTCTTC
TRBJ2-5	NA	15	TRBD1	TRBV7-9	CASSTNRGWQETQYF	TGTGCCAGCAGCACCAACAGGGGTTGGCAGGAGACCCAGTACTTC
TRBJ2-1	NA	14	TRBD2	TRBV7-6	CASGGTSGFNEQFF	TGTGCCAGCGGCGGGACTAGCGGCTTCAATGAGCAGTTCTTC
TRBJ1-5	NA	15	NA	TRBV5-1	CASSLAAGGNQPQHF	TGCGCCAGCAGCTTGGCGGCAGGCGGGAATCAGCCCCAGCATTTT
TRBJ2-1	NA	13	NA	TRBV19	CASSIRDYNEQFF	TGTGCCAGTAGTATAAGAGACTACAATGAGCAGTTCTTC
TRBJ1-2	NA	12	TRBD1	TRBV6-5	CASSLQGGGYTF	TGTGCCAGCAGTTTGCAGGGGGGTGGCTACACCTTC
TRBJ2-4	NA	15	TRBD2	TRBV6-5	CASSRLAGDEGIQYF	TGTGCCAGCAGTAGACTAGCGGGAGATGAGGGCATTCAGTACTTC
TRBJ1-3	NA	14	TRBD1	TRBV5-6	CASRGTGTGNTIYF	TGTGCCAGCAGGGGGACAGGGACTGGAAACACCATATATTTT
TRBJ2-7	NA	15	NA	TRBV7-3	CASSLNGKSVYEQYF	TGTGCCAGCAGCTTAAACGGGAAGAGCGTATACGAGCAGTACTTC
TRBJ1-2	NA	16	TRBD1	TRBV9	CASSGRQGLFNYGYTF	TGTGCCAGCAGCGGCCGACAGGGATTATTTAACTATGGCTACACCTTC
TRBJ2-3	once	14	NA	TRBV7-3	CASSPEASRDTQYF	TGTGCCAGCAGCCCAGAGGCTAGCAGGGATACGCAGTATTTT
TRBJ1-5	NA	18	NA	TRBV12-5	CASGLVRGTLEFLQPQHF	TGTGCTAGTGGTTTGGTACGGGGAACATTGGAATTTCTTCAGCCCCAGCATTTT
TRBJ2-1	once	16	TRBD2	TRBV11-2	CASSSRTSGGPDEQFF	TGTGCCAGCAGCTCCCGGACTAGCGGGGGCCCTGATGAGCAGTTCTTC
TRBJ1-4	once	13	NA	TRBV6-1	CASRPRENEKLFF	TGTGCCAGCAGACCGAGGGAGAATGAAAAACTGTTTTTT
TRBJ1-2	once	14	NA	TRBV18	CASSPPGRAGGYTF	TGTGCCAGCTCACCACCGGGCAGGGCTGGAGGCTACACCTTC
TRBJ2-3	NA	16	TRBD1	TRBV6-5	CASSYTGGASSDTQYF	TGTGCCAGCAGTTACACAGGGGGCGCGTCCTCAGATACGCAGTATTTT
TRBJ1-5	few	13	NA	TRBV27	CASRKNRDQPQHF	TGTGCCAGCAGAAAGAACAGGGATCAGCCCCAGCATTTT
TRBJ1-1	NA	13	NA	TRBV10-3	CASSRDPGVEAFF	TGTGCCAGCTCCCGGGATCCCGGAGTTGAAGCTTTCTTT
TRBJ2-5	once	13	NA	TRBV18	CASSPDRGETQYF	TGTGCCAGCTCACCGGACAGAGGAGAGACCCAGTACTTC
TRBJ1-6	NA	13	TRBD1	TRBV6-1	CASSTGGGSPLHF	TGTGCCAGCAGTACAGGGGGCGGATCACCCCTCCACTTT
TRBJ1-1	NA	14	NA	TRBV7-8	CASSYLGGDTEAFF	TGTGCCAGCAGCTACCTCGGGGGGGACACTGAAGCTTTCTTT
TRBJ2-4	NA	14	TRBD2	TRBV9	CASSVSGGGNIQYF	TGTGCCAGCAGCGTAAGTGGGGGGGGAAACATTCAGTACTTC
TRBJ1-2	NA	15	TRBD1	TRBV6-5	CASSFWDRSNYGYTF	TGTGCCAGCAGTTTCTGGGACAGGTCTAACTATGGCTACACCTTC
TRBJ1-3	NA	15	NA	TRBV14	CASGPPGPSGNTIYF	TGTGCCAGCGGCCCCCCAGGCCCCTCTGGAAACACCATATATTTT
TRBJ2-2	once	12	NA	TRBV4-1	CASLLPTGELFF	TGCGCCAGCCTACTCCCGACAGGGGAGCTGTTTTTT
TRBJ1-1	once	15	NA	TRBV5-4	CASSSQGRMNTEAFF	TGTGCCAGCAGCTCCCAGGGTCGGATGAACACTGAAGCTTTCTTT
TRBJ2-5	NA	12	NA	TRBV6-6	CASRDSQETQYF	TGTGCCAGCAGAGACAGCCAAGAGACCCAGTACTTC
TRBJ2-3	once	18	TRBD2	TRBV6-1	CASSEARTSGRVGDTQYF	TGTGCCAGCAGTGAAGCCCGTACTAGCGGACGGGTAGGAGATACGCAGTATTTT
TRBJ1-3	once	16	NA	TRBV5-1	CASSSGLASSGNTIYF	TGCGCCAGCAGCTCAGGACTGGCGAGCTCTGGAAACACCATATATTTT
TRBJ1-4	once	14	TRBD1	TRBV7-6	CASSGTGSNEKLFF	TGTGCCAGCAGCGGGACAGGGAGTAATGAAAAACTGTTTTTT
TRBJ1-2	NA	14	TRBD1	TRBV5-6	CASSPQGFNYGYTF	TGTGCCAGCAGCCCACAGGGGTTTAACTATGGCTACACCTTC
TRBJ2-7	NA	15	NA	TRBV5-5	CASSFHSQGSYEQYF	TGTGCCAGCAGCTTTCATTCCCAGGGGTCCTACGAGCAGTACTTC
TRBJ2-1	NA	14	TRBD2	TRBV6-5	CASSLAGRYNEQFF	TGTGCCAGCAGCCTAGCGGGGCGCTACAATGAGCAGTTCTTC
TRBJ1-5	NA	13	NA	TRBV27	CASSWQYNQPQHF	TGTGCCAGCAGCTGGCAGTACAATCAGCCCCAGCATTTT
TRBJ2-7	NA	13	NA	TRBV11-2	CASSGRREYEQYF	TGTGCCAGCAGCGGCAGGCGGGAATACGAGCAGTACTTC
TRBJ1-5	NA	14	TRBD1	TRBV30	CAWSGGQGAQPQHF	TGTGCCTGGAGTGGGGGACAGGGGGCACAGCCCCAGCATTTT
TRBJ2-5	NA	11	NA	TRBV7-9	CASSPEGDQYF	TGTGCCAGCAGCCCCGAGGGGGACCAGTACTTC
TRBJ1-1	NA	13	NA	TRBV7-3	CASRQRVGAEAFF	TGTGCCAGTCGGCAGAGAGTAGGGGCTGAAGCTTTCTTT
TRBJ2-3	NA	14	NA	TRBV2	CAMPLAPSTDTQYF	TGTGCCATGCCTCTAGCGCCGAGCACAGATACGCAGTATTTT
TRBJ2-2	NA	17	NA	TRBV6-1	CASSVYLPGQNTGELFF	TGTGCCAGCAGTGTTTACCTGCCGGGACAGAACACCGGGGAGCTGTTTTTT
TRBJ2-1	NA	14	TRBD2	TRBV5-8	CASRLLAVYNEQFF	TGTGCCAGCAGATTACTAGCGGTATACAATGAGCAGTTCTTC
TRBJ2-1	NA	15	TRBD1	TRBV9	CASSGGTGKDNEQFF	TGTGCCAGCAGTGGCGGGACAGGGAAAGACAATGAGCAGTTCTTC
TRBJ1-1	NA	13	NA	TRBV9	CASSPRTDREAFF	TGTGCCAGCAGCCCTCGGACAGACCGAGAAGCTTTCTTT
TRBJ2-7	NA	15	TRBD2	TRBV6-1	CASSEASGELYEQYF	TGTGCCAGCAGTGAAGCCAGCGGGGAACTCTACGAGCAGTACTTC
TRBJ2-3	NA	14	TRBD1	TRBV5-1	CASSLDQGVDTQYF	TGCGCCAGCAGCTTGGACCAGGGGGTAGATACGCAGTATTTT
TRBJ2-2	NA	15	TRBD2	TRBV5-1	CASSVSLAYTGELFF	TGCGCCAGCAGCGTTTCACTAGCGTACACCGGGGAGCTGTTTTTT
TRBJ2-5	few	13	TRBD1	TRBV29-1	CSVWTGEGETQYF	TGCAGCGTTTGGACAGGGGAGGGAGAGACCCAGTACTTC
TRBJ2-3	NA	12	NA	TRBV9	CASSAGADTQYF	TGTGCCAGCAGCGCAGGGGCAGATACGCAGTATTTT
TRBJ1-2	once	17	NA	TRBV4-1	CASSHADRNRDPYGYTF	TGCGCCAGCAGCCACGCCGACCGAAACAGGGATCCCTATGGCTACACCTTC
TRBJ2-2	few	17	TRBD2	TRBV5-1	CASSLPGLAGDTGELFF	TGCGCCAGCAGCTTACCGGGACTAGCGGGGGATACCGGGGAGCTGTTTTTT
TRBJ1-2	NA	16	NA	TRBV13	CASSLSVLQTDYGYTF	TGTGCCAGCAGCTTGTCGGTCCTTCAAACAGACTATGGCTACACCTTC
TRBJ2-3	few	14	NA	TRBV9	CASSAGVRTDTQYF	TGTGCCAGCAGCGCAGGGGTAAGGACAGATACGCAGTATTTT